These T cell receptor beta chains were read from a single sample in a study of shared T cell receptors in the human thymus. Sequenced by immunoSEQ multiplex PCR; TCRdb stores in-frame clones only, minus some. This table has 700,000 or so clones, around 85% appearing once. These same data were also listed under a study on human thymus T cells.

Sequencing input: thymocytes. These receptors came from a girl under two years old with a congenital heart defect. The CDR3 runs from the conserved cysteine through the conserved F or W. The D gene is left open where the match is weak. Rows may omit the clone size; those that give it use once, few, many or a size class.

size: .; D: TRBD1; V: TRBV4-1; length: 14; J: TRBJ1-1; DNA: TGCGCCAGCAGCCAACCAACAGGGGGCACTGAAGCTTTCTTT; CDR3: CASSQPTGGTEAFF
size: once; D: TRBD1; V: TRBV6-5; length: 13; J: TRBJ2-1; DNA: TGTGCCAGCAGTCCTCGCGGACAGGCGAGGTTGGTCTTC; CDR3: CASSPRGQARLVF
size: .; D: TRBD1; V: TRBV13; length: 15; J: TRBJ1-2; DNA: TGTGCCAGCAGCCCGAGGACAGGGGCGAACTATGGCTACACCTTC; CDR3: CASSPRTGANYGYTF
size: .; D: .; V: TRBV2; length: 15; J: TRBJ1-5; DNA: TGTGCCAGCAGTGTTTCATCCGGGTCTAATCAGCCCCAGCATTTT; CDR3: CASSVSSGSNQPQHF
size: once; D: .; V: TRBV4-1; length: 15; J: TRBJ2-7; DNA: TGCGCCAGCAGCCAAGTCGTAGAGGGCCGCTACGAGCAGTACTTC; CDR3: CASSQVVEGRYEQYF
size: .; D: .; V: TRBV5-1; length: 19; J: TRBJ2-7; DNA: TGCGCCAGCAGCTTATCCGGTCCTGATATACTACGGCCCCTCTACGAGCAGTACTTC; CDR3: CASSLSGPDILRPLYEQYF
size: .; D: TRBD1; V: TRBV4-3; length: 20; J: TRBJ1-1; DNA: TGCGCCAGCAGCCAAGATTCTTCACGCGACAGGGGAACTATGAACACTGAAGCTTTCTTT; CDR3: CASSQDSSRDRGTMNTEAFF
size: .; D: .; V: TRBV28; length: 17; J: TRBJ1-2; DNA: TGTGCCAGCGCCGCAGCCACTACCCCAGTGGTGACGAATGGCTACACCTTC; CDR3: CASAAATTPVVTNGYTF
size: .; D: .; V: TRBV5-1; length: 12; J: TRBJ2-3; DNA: TGCGCCAGCAGCTTGTGGGGGCATACGCAGTATTTT; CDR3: CASSLWGHTQYF
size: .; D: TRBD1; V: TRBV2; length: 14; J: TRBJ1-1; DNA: TGTGCCAGCAGTGAGGGGCAGGGGGCTGGGGAAGCTTTCTTT; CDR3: CASSEGQGAGEAFF
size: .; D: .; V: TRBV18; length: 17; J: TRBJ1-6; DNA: TGTGCCAGCTCACCAGCAGGGCAAGATAATCCCAATTCACCCCTCCACTTT; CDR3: CASSPAGQDNPNSPLHF
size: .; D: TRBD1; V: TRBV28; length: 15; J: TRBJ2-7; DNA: TGTGCCAGCAGGCCTCTTAGGACAGGGTCCTACGAGCAGTACTTC; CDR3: CASRPLRTGSYEQYF
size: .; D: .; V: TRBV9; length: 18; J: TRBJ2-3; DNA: TGTGCCAGCAGCGTAGCAGGCTCGGGGGTGGGTAGCACAGATACGCAGTATTTT; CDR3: CASSVAGSGVGSTDTQYF
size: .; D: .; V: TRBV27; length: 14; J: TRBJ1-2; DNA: TGTGCCAGCAGTTTAACGACAGGAAACTATGGCTACACCTTC; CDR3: CASSLTTGNYGYTF
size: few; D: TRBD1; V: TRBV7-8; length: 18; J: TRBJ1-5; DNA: TGTGCCAGCAGCCCAAGGTGGAGGGGGCTAAGTGGCAATCAGCCCCAGCATTTT; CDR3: CASSPRWRGLSGNQPQHF
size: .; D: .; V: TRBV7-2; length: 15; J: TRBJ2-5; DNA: TGTGCCAGCAGCTTACTTATGCGTGACTTGGAGACCCAGTACTTC; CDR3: CASSLLMRDLETQYF
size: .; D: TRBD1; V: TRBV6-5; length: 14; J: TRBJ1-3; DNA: TGTGCCAGTAAGAGGGACAGGGGTGGAAACACCATATATTTT; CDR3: CASKRDRGGNTIYF
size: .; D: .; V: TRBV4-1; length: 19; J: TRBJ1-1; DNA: TGCGCCAGCAGCCAAAGAGGGGGGGCGTCTAAAGACGAAAACACTGAAGCTTTCTTT; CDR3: CASSQRGGASKDENTEAFF
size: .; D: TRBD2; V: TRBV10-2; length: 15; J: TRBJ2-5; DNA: TGCGCCAGCAGAACTAGCGGGGGGCCCCCTGAGACCCAGTACTTC; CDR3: CASRTSGGPPETQYF
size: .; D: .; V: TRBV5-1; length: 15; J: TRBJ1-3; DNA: TGCGCCAGCAGCTTGGGAGGGTCGTCTGGAAACACCATATATTTT; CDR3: CASSLGGSSGNTIYF
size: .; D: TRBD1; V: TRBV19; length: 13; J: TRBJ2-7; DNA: TGTGCCGGGCGGACAGGGCACACCTACGAGCAGTACTTC; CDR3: CAGRTGHTYEQYF
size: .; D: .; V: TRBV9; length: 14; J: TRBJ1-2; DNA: TGTGCCAGCAGCGTAGTCCCGGTCCTCTATGGCTACACCTTC; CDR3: CASSVVPVLYGYTF
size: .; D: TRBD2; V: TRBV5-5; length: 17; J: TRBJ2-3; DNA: TGTGCCAGCAGCAAGGGACTAGCGGGGGCTAGCACAGATACGCAGTATTTT; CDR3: CASSKGLAGASTDTQYF
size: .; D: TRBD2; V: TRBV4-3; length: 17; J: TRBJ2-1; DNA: TGCGCCAGCAGCCAAGAGGGGCACCTAGCGGGGTACAATGAGCAGTTCTTC; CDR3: CASSQEGHLAGYNEQFF
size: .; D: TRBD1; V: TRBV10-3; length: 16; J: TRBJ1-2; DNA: TGTGCCATCAGTGATTCATCCAGGGGGCGCGACTATGGCTACACCTTC; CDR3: CAISDSSRGRDYGYTF
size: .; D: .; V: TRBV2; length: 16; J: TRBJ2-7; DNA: TGTGCCAGCAGTGAACGGTCCCCGACAGATATCTACGAGCAGTACTTC; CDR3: CASSERSPTDIYEQYF
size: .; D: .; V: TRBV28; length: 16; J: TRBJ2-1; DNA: TGTGCCAGCAGTCCCTCACAGGGCTATACCTACAATGAGCAGTTCTTC; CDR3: CASSPSQGYTYNEQFF
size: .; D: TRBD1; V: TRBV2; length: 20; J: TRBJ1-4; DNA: TGTGCCAGCAGGACGACGACAGGGCCTGGACACCGGGGGGGGAATGAAAAACTGTTTTTT; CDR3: CASRTTTGPGHRGGNEKLFF
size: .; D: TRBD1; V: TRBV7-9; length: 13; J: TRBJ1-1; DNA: TGTGCCACTATAATACAGGGGGCTGCTGAAGCTTTCTTT; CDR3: CATIIQGAAEAFF
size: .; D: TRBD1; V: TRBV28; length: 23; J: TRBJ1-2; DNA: TGTGCCAGCAGTTTATGGATCCACACTCCACAGAATCGACAGGGGGTCCCTAACTATGGCTACACCTTC; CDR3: CASSLWIHTPQNRQGVPNYGYTF
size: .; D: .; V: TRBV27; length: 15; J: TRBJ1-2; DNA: TGTGCCAGCAGTTTGGTTGGGCAGGGAGGTAATGGCTACACCTTC; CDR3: CASSLVGQGGNGYTF
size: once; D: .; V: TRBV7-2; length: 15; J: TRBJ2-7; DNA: TGTGCCAGCAGCCACCCGGACAGAGCTGTAAGCGAGCAGTACTTC; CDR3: CASSHPDRAVSEQYF
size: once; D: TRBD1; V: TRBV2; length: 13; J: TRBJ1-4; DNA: TGTGCCAGCAGAGACAGGGGAGGTGAAAAACTGTTTTTT; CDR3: CASRDRGGEKLFF
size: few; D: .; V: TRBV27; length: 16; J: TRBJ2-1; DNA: TGTGCCAGCAGTTTAGGCGGACTATTAACCTACAATGAGCAGTTCTTC; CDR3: CASSLGGLLTYNEQFF
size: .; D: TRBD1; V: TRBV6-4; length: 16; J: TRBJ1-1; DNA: TGTGCCAGCAGTGACTCTGCCGGGACAGAGAACACTGAAGCTTTCTTT; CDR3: CASSDSAGTENTEAFF
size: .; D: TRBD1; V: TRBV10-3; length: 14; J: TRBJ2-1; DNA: TGTGCCATCAGTGGGACAGGGGACTACATTGAGCAGTTCTTC; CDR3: CAISGTGDYIEQFF
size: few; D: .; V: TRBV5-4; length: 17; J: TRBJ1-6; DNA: TGTGCCAGCAGCTTGAGGCAGGCGGGCGAGAATAATTCACCCCTCCACTTT; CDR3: CASSLRQAGENNSPLHF
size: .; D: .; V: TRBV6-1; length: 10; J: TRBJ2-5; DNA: TGTGCCAGCATGCAGGAGACCCAGTACTTC; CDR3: CASMQETQYF
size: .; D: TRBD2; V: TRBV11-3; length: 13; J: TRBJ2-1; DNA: TGTGCCAGCAGCCGGACTAGCCCAAATGAGCAGTTCTTC; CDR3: CASSRTSPNEQFF
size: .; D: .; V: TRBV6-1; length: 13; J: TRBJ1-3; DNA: TGTGCCAGCAGTCCCCAGGGGGGAAACACCATATATTTT; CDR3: CASSPQGGNTIYF
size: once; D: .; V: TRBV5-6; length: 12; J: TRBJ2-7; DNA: TGTGCCAGCAGCTTTAGGAGCCGCGAGCAGTACTTC; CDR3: CASSFRSREQYF